This T cell receptor beta chain comes out of a study of T cells in localized non-small cell lung cancer. Study results and caveats: The appearance of a median about 62 of the top 100 tumor clones was seen in adjacent lung.

Here immunoSEQ multiplex PCR was the method, and the copy in TCRdb shows in-frame clones only, minus some. The sample comprises 30,000 or so clones, about 90% of which are singletons, and 2.1% rests with the top ten. In regard to this clone: Antigen specificity is unknown.

The specimen comprised peripheral blood, sampled before any cancer treatment. The TCR originated in a female donor older than 55 with stage I lung adenocarcinoma.

CDR3 nucleotides: TGTGCCAGTAGTATTCCTAACCCCCTAGGACAGGGGGCCTATGGCTACACCTTC. It encodes CASSIPNPLGQGAYGYTF. V is TRBV19 and J is TRBJ1-2, with 11 bases fitting TRBD1. The CDR3 totals 18 residues. Germline V gene sequence: CDR1 LNHDA, CDR2 SQIVND (reference sequence). With V trimmed by 3 bases and J by 4 bases, 13 bases remained unmatched.